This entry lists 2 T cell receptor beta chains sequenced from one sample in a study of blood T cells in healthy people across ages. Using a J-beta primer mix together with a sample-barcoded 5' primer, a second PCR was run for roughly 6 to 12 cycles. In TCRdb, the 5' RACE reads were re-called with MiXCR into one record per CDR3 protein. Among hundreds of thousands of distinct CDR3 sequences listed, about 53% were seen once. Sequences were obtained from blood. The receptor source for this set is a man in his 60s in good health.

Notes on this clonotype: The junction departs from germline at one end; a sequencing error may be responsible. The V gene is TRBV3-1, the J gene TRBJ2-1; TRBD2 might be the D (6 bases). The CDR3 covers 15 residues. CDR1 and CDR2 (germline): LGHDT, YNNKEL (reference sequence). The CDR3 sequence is CASSLVGTSYNEQFF. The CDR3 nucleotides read TGCGCCAGCAGCTTGGTAGGGACTTCCTACAATGAGCAGTTCTTC.

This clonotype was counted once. The CDR3, as DNA: TGCGCCAGCAGCTGGGTAGGGACTGAAGCTTTCTTT. Translating gives CASSWVGTEAFF. The gene calls are TRBV5-1 and TRBJ1-1, with unresolved D. CDR3 length equals 12 residues. In germline, CDR1 is SGHRS, CDR2 YFSETQ. V lost 3 bases and J lost 5, with 8 bases in between.